One and the same sample provided the 5 T cell receptor beta chains below, sequenced in a study of T-cell reconstitution after alpha-beta-depleted transplantation in children. The library targeted TCRbeta and was prepared with unique molecular identifiers. TCRdb analysed the PCR reads with MiXCR anew, one entry per CDR3 protein. The sample carries more than 200,000 distinct CDR3 sequences, around 9.2% recorded once. Sample: PBMCs, mostly from graft donor cells, taken 360 days after TCRalphabeta/CD19-depleted stem cell transplant. These receptors were obtained from a male patient aged 2 to 9 who had a stem cell transplant for acute myeloid leukemia, so the T cells may come from the graft donor.

This clonotype has a count of ten or more. The gene calls are TRBV6-5 and TRBJ2-3, with TRBD2 identical over 7 bases. V gave up 4 bases and J gave up 7 bases; unmatched junction bases: 8. The CDR3 runs 14 residues. Germline CDR1 MNHEY, CDR2 SVGAGI. The CDR3 sequence is CASSLAGVVNTQYF. The CDR3, as DNA: TGTGCCAGCAGTTTGGCGGGAGTAGTGAATACGCAGTATTTT.

This clonotype was seen repeatedly, ten times or more. The rearrangement uses TRBV7-2 and TRBJ1-2; D gene unclear. V dropped 3 bases and J dropped 0 bases, with 8 bases sitting between them. The CDR3 is made up of 14 amino acids. The germline CDR1 and CDR2 sequences are SGHTA and FQGNSA. The CDR3 here is CASSFASANYGYTF. CDR3 DNA sequence: TGTGCCAGCAGCTTCGCGTCAGCTAACTATGGCTACACCTTC.

This clonotype was detected ten times or more. The chain recombines TRBV12-3 or TRBV12-4 with TRBJ1-1; a possible D gene is TRBD1 (5 bases). V shed 3 bases and J shed 2 bases, with 10 bases lying between them. The CDR3 extends over 14 amino acids. DNA of the CDR3: TGTGCCAGCAGTTTTCGAGGGGCTAACACTGAAGCTTTCTTT. Encoded protein: CASSFRGANTEAFF.

This clonotype appeared a few times. The chain uses TRBV7-9 and TRBJ2-7; 7 positions match TRBD1. Germline-derived CDR1 and CDR2 are SEHNR and FQNEAQ (reference sequence). CDR3 length equals 15 residues. V shed 3 bases and J 1 base; nucleotides not matched to a gene: 6. CDR3 in amino acids: CASSLQGEPSYEQYF. In DNA form, the CDR3 reads TGTGCCAGCAGCTTGCAGGGGGAACCTTCCTACGAGCAGTACTTC.

The chain is built from TRBV2 and TRBJ2-1; 7 bases fit TRBD2. V shed 10 bases and J 0 bases; nucleotides not matched to a gene: 6. This CDR3 spans 14 amino acids. CDR1 and CDR2 from the germline V gene are SNHLY and FYNNEI. This chain's CDR3 is CATQRGSSYNEQFF. CDR3 DNA: TGTGCCACCCAGCGGGGAAGCTCCTACAATGAGCAGTTCTTC.